The present T cell receptor (beta chain) was sequenced within a study of blood T cells in healthy people across ages. Through a sample-barcoded 5' primer and a J-beta primer mix, a second PCR was run for about 6 to 11 cycles. TCRdb processed the 5' RACE reads anew with MiXCR; each CDR3 protein has one entry. The data show 1.5 million to 2 million distinct CDR3 sequences, with 28% seen just once and about 8% held by the top ten. This clonotype has more than one count but fewer than ten. Its antigen is undetermined. The CDR3 loop spans 16 amino acids. The germline CDR1 and CDR2 sequences are KGHDR and SFDVKD. With V trimmed by 4 bases and J by 0 bases, 6 bases remained unmatched. Study observations and caveats: Roughly linear declines in TCR beta diversity per million T cells occurred with age. Long-lived and aged donors differed, with more naive CD4+ cells and higher diversity in the long-lived.

The sample comprised blood. The TCR originated in a woman aged 25 to 45 in good health. The rearrangement joins TRBV24-1 to TRBJ2-5; 8 nucleotides line up with TRBD2. The CDR3, as DNA: TGTGCCACCAGTGACCCTCGGGGGGGTGACCAAGAGACCCAGTACTTC. Amino acids: CATSDPRGGDQETQYF.